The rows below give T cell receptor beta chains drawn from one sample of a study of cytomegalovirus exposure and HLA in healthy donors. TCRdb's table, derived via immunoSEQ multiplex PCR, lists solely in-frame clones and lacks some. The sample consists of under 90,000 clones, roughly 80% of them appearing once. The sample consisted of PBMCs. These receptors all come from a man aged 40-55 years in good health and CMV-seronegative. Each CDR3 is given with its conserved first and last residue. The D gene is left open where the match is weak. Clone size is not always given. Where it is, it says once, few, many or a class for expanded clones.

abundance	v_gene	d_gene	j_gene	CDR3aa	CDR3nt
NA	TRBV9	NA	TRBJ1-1	CASSYDPGSGAMSTEAFF	TGTGCCAGCAGCTACGATCCAGGGTCTGGGGCGATGAGCACTGAAGCTTTCTTT
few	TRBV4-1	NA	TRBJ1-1	CASSHPGALGVLNTEAFF	TGCGCCAGCAGCCACCCAGGGGCGCTGGGGGTTTTGAACACTGAAGCTTTCTTT
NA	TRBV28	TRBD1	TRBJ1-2	CASSLSPGQGAKGYTF	TGTGCCAGCAGTTTATCTCCCGGACAGGGGGCGAAAGGCTACACCTTC
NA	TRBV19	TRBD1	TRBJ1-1	CASSVGQGQGGAFF	TGTGCCAGTAGTGTCGGACAGGGACAGGGGGGAGCTTTCTTT
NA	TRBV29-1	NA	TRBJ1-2	CSVEADNLDTF	TGCAGCGTTGAGGCCGATAATCTCGACACCTTC
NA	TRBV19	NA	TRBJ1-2	CATDTRNIRDTLGRYYGYTF	TGTGCCACCGACACGAGGAATATACGGGACACCCTTGGGCGGTACTATGGCTACACCTTC
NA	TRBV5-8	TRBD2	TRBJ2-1	CASSLGLAGYNEQFF	TGTGCCAGCAGCTTGGGACTAGCGGGGTACAATGAGCAGTTCTTC
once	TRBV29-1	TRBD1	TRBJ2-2	CSVGQGVAGELFF	TGCAGCGTTGGGCAGGGGGTAGCCGGGGAGCTGTTTTTT
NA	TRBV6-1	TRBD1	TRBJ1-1	CASSEEPGQTLNTEAFF	TGTGCCAGCAGTGAGGAACCGGGACAGACATTAAACACTGAAGCTTTCTTT
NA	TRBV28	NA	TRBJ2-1	CASSFAGEQFF	TGTGCCAGCAGTTTTGCGGGAGAGCAGTTCTTC
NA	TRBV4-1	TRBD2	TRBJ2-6	CASSQALAGVSGANVLTF	TGCGCCAGCAGCCAAGCCCTAGCGGGGGTCTCTGGGGCCAACGTCCTGACTTTC
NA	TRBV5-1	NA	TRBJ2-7	CASSSQGTPYEQYF	TGCGCCAGCAGCTCCCAGGGGACCCCCTACGAGCAGTACTTC